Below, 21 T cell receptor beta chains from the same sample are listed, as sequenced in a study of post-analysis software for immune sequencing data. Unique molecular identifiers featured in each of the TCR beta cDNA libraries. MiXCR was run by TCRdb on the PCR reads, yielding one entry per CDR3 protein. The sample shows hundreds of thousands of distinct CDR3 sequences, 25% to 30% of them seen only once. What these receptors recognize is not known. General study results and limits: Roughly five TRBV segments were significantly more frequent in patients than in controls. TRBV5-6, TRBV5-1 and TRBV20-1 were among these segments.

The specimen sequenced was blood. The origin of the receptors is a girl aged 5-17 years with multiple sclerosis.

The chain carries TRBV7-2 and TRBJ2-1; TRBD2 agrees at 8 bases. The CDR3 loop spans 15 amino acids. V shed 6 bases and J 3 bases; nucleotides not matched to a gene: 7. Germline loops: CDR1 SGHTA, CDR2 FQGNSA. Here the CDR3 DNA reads TGTGCCAGCAGGTCAGGACTAGCCCTCTACAATGAGCAGTTCTTC. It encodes CASRSGLALYNEQFF.

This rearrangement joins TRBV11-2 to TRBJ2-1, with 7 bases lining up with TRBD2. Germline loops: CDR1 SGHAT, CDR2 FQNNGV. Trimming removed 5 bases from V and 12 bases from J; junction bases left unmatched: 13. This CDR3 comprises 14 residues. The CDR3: CASSSGRGSVGQFF. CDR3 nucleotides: TGTGCCAGCAGCAGTGGGAGGGGATCCGTCGGGCAGTTCTTC. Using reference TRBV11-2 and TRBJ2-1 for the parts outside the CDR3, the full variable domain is EAGVAQSPRYKIIEKRQSVAFWCNPISGHATLYWYQQILGQGPKLLIQFQNNGVVDDSQLPKDRFSAERLKGVDSTLKIQPAKLEDSAVYLCASSSGRGSVGQFFGPGTRLTVL.

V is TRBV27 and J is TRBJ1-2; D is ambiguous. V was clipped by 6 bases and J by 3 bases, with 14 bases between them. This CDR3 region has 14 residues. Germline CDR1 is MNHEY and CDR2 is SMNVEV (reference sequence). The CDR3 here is CASSRGGQYYGYTF. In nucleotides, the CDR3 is TGTGCCAGCAGCCGAGGAGGGCAATACTATGGCTACACCTTC.

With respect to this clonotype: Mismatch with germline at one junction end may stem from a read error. CDR3 region: CASSFGGGGDAQYF. Written as DNA, the CDR3 is TGTGCCAGCAGTTTTGGTGGGGGCGGAGATGCGCAGTATTTT. The chain carries TRBV12-3 or TRBV12-4 and TRBJ2-3, with D maybe TRBD1 (6 bases). CDR3 length: 14 residues.

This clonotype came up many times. This CDR3 reads CASSVGPELQETQYF. The DNA for the CDR3 is TGTGCCAGCAGCGTCGGACCAGAGCTACAAGAGACCCAGTACTTC. V and J are TRBV9 and TRBJ2-5; D call uncertain. Germline V gene lookup returns CDR1 SGDLS and CDR2 YYNGEE. Between the trimmed V and J ends, which lost 2 bases and 2 bases, there was a span of 13 bases. CDR3 size: 15 residues.

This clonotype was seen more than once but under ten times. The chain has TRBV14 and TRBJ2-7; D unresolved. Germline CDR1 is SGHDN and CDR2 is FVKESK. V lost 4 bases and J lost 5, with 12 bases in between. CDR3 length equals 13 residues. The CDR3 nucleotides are TGTGCCAGCAGCCCCTTGGGTTCCCACGAGCAGTACTTC. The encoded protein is CASSPLGSHEQYF.

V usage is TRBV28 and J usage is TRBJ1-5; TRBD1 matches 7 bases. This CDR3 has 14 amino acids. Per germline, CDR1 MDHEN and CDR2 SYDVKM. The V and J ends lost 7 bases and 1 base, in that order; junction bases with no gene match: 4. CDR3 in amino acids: CASTQGGSNQPQHF. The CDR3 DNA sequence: TGTGCCAGCACCCAGGGGGGGAGCAATCAGCCCCAGCATTTT.

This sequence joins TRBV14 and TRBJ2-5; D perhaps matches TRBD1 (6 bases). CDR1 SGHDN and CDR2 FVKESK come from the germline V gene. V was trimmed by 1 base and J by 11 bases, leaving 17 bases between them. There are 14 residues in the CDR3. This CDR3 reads CASSQGNRVGEQYF. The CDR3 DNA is TGTGCCAGCAGCCAAGGGAACAGGGTTGGTGAGCAGTACTTC. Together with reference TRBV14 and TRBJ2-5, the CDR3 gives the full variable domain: EAGVTQFPSHSVIEKGQTVTLRCDPISGHDNLYWYRRVMGKEIKFLLHFVKESKQDESGMPNNRFLAERTGGTYSTLKVQPAELEDSGVYFCASSQGNRVGEQYFGPGTRLLVL.

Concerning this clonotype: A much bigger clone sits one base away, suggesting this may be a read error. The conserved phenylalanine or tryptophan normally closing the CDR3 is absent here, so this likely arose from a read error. The DNA for the CDR3 is TGCAGCGCGGGACTAGCGGCCTACAATGAGCAGTTCCTC. Protein sequence: CSAGLAAYNEQFL. The rearrangement uses TRBV29-1 and TRBJ2-1; 11 bases agree with TRBD2. The germline CDR1 and CDR2 sequences are SQVTM and ANQGSEA. This CDR3 region has 13 residues. V lost 7 bases and J lost 2; bases outside the gene matches: 1.

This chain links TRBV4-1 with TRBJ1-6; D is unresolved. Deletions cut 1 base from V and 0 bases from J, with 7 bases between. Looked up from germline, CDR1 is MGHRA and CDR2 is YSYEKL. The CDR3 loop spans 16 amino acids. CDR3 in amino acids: CASSQGDSSYNSPLHF. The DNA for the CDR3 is TGCGCCAGCAGCCAAGGAGATAGCTCCTATAATTCACCCCTCCACTTT.

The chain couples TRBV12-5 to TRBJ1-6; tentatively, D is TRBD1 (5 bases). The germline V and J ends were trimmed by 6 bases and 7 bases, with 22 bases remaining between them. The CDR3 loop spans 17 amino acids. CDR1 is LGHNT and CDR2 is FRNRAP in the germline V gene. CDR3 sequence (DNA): TGTGCTAGTGGACCTCCGGGGGGACCCACCAGGAATTCACCCCTCCACTTT. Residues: CASGPPGGPTRNSPLHF. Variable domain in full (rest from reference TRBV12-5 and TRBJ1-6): DARVTQTPRHKVTEMGQEVTMRCQPILGHNTVFWYRQTMMQGLELLAYFRNRAPLDDSGMPKDRFSAEMPDATLATLKIQPSEPRDSAVYFCASGPPGGPTRNSPLHFGNGTRLTVT.

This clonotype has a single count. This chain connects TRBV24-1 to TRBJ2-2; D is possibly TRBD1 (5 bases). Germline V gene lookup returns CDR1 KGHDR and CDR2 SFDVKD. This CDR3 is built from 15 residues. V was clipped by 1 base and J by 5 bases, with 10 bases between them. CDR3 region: CATSDFAGNTGELFF. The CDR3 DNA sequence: TGTGCCACCAGTGATTTCGCAGGGAATACCGGGGAGCTGTTTTTT.

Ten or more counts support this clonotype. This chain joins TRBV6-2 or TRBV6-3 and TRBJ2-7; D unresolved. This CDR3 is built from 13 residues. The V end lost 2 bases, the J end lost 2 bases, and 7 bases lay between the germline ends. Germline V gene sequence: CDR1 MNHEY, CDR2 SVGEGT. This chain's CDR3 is CASSYVQTYEQYF. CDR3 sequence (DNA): TGTGCCAGCAGTTACGTCCAGACCTACGAGCAGTACTTC.

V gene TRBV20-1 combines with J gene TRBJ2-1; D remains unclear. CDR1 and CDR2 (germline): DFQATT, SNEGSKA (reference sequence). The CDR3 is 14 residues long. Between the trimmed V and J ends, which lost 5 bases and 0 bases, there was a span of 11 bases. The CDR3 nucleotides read TGCAGTGCTCGAAAGTTTTTCTCCTACAATGAGCAGTTCTTC. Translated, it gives CSARKFFSYNEQFF.

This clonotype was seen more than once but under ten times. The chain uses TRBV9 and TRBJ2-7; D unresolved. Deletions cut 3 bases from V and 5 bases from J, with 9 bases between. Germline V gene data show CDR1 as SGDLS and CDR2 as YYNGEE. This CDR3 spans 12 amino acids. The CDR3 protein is CASSGRRDEQYF. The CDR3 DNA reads TGTGCCAGCAGCGGAAGAAGAGACGAGCAGTACTTC.

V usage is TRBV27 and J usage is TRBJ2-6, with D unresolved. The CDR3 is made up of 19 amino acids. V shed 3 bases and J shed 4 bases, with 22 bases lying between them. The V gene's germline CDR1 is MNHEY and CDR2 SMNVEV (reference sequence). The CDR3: CASSFLESAFPIGANVLTF. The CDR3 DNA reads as TGTGCCAGCAGTTTTCTCGAGTCGGCCTTCCCCATCGGGGCCAACGTCCTGACTTTC.

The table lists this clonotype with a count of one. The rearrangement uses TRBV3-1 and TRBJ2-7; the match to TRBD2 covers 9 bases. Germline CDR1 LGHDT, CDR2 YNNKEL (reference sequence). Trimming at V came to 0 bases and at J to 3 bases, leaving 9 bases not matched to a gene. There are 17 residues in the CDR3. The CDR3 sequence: CASSQDGSPSGVYEQYF. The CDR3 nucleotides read TGTGCCAGCAGCCAAGATGGGTCTCCTAGCGGGGTCTACGAGCAGTACTTC.

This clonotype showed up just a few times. CDR3 amino acids: CASSPQGWETQYF. The DNA for the CDR3 is TGTGCCAGCAGCCCCCAGGGGTGGGAGACCCAGTACTTC. V and J are TRBV9 and TRBJ2-5, with TRBD1 as a possible D gene (6 bases). The V end lost 4 bases, the J end lost 5 bases, and 12 bases lay between the germline ends. The CDR3 covers 13 residues. Germline lookup yields CDR1 SGDLS and CDR2 YYNGEE.

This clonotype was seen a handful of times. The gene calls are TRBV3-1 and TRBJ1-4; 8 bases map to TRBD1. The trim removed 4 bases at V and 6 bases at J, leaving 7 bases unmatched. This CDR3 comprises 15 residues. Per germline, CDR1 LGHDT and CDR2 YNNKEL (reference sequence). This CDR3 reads CASSPLDRGYEKLFF. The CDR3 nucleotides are TGTGCCAGCAGCCCCCTAGACAGGGGATATGAAAAACTGTTTTTT. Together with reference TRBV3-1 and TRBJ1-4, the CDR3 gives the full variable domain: DTAVSQTPKYLVTQMGNDKSIKCEQNLGHDTMYWYKQDSKKFLKIMFSYNNKELIINETVPNRFSPKSPDKAHLNLHINSLELGDSAVYFCASSPLDRGYEKLFFGSGTQLSVL.

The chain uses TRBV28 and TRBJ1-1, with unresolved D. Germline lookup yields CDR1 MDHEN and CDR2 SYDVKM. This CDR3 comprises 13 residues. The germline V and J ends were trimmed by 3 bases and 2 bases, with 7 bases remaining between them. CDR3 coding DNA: TGTGCCAGCAGTTTGGGGTTTAACACTGAAGCTTTCTTT. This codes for CASSLGFNTEAFF. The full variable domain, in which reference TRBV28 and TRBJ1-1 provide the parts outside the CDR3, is DVKVTQSSRYLVKRTGEKVFLECVQDMDHENMFWYRQDPGLGLRLIYFSYDVKMKEKGDIPEGYSVSREKKERFSLILESASTNQTSMYLCASSLGFNTEAFFGQGTRLTVV.

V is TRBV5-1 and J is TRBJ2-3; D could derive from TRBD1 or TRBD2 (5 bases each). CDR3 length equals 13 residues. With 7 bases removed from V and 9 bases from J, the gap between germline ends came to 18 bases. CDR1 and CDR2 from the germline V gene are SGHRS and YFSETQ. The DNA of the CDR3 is TGCGCCAGCGGGGGAGCGGTAGAGGGCACGCAGTATTTT. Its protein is CASGGAVEGTQYF.